The subject of this entry is one TCR beta chain. The data were taken from a study of blood T cell repertoires in COVID-19. Study at large: PBMCs, B-cell-depleted T cells, or T cells provided the cDNA or gDNA that made up the material.

Germline-derived CDR1 and CDR2 are MNHNS and SASEGT. The length of the CDR3 is 15 residues. Trimming took 3 bases from V and 4 from J, leaving 15 bases between them. In the original workflow: The authors estimated nucleated cell counts from reference gene primer amplification. TCRdb keeps only in-frame clones here, not all; method: immunoSEQ multiplex PCR. The V and J calls and clone size come from that table; D and trimming were worked out from the DNA. The sample gives a few hundred thousand clones, more than 70% of which show up once; approximately 1.2% is in the top ten. Recruits, aged roughly 18 to 89 years, lived in around 24 US areas. Participants were placed into cohorts based on the clinical history they reported.

The V and J genes are TRBV6-1 and TRBJ1-1; D call uncertain. The sequencing input was PBMCs or T cells enriched from blood (not recorded which). This receptor was identified in a young man who had recovered from COVID-19. In DNA form, the CDR3 reads TGTGCCAGCAGTGACGAGGTAGGAATGGGCACTGAAGCTTTCTTT. It yields the protein CASSDEVGMGTEAFF.